Below are 22 T cell receptor beta chains sequenced from a single sample in a study of T cell responses to AZD1222 COVID-19 vaccine. Generated by immunoSEQ multiplex PCR, the TCRdb table keeps only in-frame clones and is missing some. This table holds 150,000 or so clones, 80% to 95% found once. Sequences were derived from peripheral blood, sampled on day 0 of AZD1222 vaccination. These receptors were collected from an adult in good health.

The chain links TRBV19 to TRBJ1-4; TRBD1 might be the D (6 bases). The length of the CDR3 is 15 residues. The germline gives CDR1 LNHDA, CDR2 SQIVND (reference sequence). V gave up 3 bases and J gave up 3 bases, with 11 bases separating them. The chain's CDR3 is CASSITQGSNEKLFF. The CDR3 DNA follows: TGTGCCAGTAGTATTACACAGGGATCTAATGAAAAACTGTTTTTT.

The chain combines TRBV5-4 with TRBJ1-1; D is perhaps TRBD1 (5 bases). Germline CDR1 is SGHNT and CDR2 is YYREEE (reference sequence). V was trimmed by 4 bases and J by 5 bases, leaving 18 bases between them. The CDR3 has 15 amino acids. The CDR3, as DNA: TGTGCCAGCAGCGACCAGGGTGAGGGAAGGACTGAAGCTTTCTTT. Protein: CASSDQGEGRTEAFF.

The J gene is TRBJ1-1, the V gene TRBV7-2, with TRBD1 identical over 7 bases. The CDR3 contains 15 residues. CDR1 and CDR2 (germline): SGHTA, FQGNSA. With 4 bases clipped from V and 5 bases from J, the junction kept 10 bases outside the gene matches. CDR3 bases: TGTGCCAGCAGCTCGGCGACAGGGTTGGTGACTGAAGCTTTCTTT. The encoded protein is CASSSATGLVTEAFF.

This rearrangement joins TRBV11-2 to TRBJ1-6, with a tentative D call TRBD1 (5 bases). Germline CDR1 and CDR2: SGHAT and FQNNGV. The CDR3 is 12 residues long. Trimming took 5 bases from V and 18 from J, leaving 17 bases between them. CDR3 amino acids: CASSTGDRRTHF. In DNA form, the CDR3 reads TGTGCCAGCAGCACCGGGGACCGCCGGACCCACTTT. The full variable domain, completed using reference TRBV11-2 and TRBJ1-6, is EAGVAQSPRYKIIEKRQSVAFWCNPISGHATLYWYQQILGQGPKLLIQFQNNGVVDDSQLPKDRFSAERLKGVDSTLKIQPAKLEDSAVYLCASSTGDRRTHFGNGTRLTVT.

This rearrangement joins TRBV9 to TRBJ1-2, with D possibly being TRBD1 (6 bases). The V end was cut by 2 bases, the J end by 4 bases, with 15 bases between. The CDR3 is 15 amino acids. The germline V gene has CDR1 SGDLS and CDR2 YYNGEE. CDR3 loop: CASSVGGQSLYGYTF. CDR3 in DNA: TGTGCCAGCAGCGTCGGCGGACAGTCCCTCTATGGCTACACCTTC.

The genes are TRBV21-1 and TRBJ2-7; the tabulated D call, TRBD1, remains unverified against the DNA. TRBV21-1 is designated a pseudogene. The CDR3 length is 17 residues. CDR3 protein: CASSKEWSRGSSYEQYF. The CDR3 DNA reads as TGTGCCAGCAGCAAAGAGTGGAGCAGGGGGAGCTCCTACGAGCAGTACTTC.

The rearrangement links TRBV19 to TRBJ1-6; no reliable D call. Per the germline V gene, CDR1 is LNHDA and CDR2 is SQIVND (reference sequence). There are 15 residues in the CDR3. V was pared by 7 bases and J by 9 bases, with 19 bases between. The DNA for the CDR3 is TGTGCCAGTAATAGAAAACAGTACATGGCTTCACCCCTCCACTTT. Its protein product is CASNRKQYMASPLHF.

This clone has just a few counts. The chain is built from TRBV2 and TRBJ1-5; possible D gene TRBD1, 6 bases. Trimming shortened V by 5 bases and J by 4 bases, and 12 bases separated the two germline ends. The CDR3 runs to 14 residues. Germline CDR1 SNHLY, CDR2 FYNNEI. This CDR3 is CASSTGFGNQPQHF. CDR3 in DNA: TGTGCCAGCAGTACAGGGTTTGGAAATCAGCCCCAGCATTTT.

The chain combines TRBV10-3 with TRBJ2-7; no firm D call. Germline V lookup: CDR1 ENHRY, CDR2 SYGVKD. The CDR3 is made up of 12 amino acids. Trimming took off 8 bases at V and 0 bases at J, with 8 bases between the two ends. Here the CDR3 reads CAIGSSSYEQYF. Here the CDR3 DNA reads TGTGCCATCGGCTCGAGCTCCTACGAGCAGTACTTC.

The chain carries TRBV28 and TRBJ1-2; possible D gene TRBD1, 5 bases. Germline V gene lookup returns CDR1 MDHEN and CDR2 SYDVKM. Trimming pared 3 bases from V and 4 bases from J, leaving 12 bases between. This CDR3 contains 14 residues. The CDR3: CASSLGQGVYGYTF. The CDR3 bases are TGTGCCAGCAGTTTGGGGCAGGGTGTCTATGGCTACACCTTC.

This clone appeared once. The chain links TRBV5-6 to TRBJ1-2; no reliable D call. The CDR3 spans 16 residues. Germline CDR1 reads SGHDT; CDR2 reads YYEEEE. V dropped 1 base and J dropped 0 bases, with 13 bases sitting between them. Written as DNA, the CDR3 is TGTGCCAGCAGCTTGCCCCTAGCAGGCGCTAACTATGGCTACACCTTC. Amino acids: CASSLPLAGANYGYTF.

The CDR3 protein is CASSPSPPGNTIYF. The DNA for the CDR3 is TGTGCCAGCTCACCAAGCCCACCAGGGAACACCATATATTTT. This chain links TRBV18 with TRBJ1-3; perhaps TRBD1 as D (5 bases). The CDR3 has 14 amino acids. V lost 2 bases to trimming and J lost 7 bases, with 12 bases between them. CDR1 and CDR2 from the germline V gene are KGHSH and LQKENI.

V and J are TRBV5-1 and TRBJ1-4; D is unclear. V lost 0 bases and J lost 5, with 11 bases in between. Germline values: CDR1 SGHRS, CDR2 YFSETQ. The CDR3 runs to 15 residues. The CDR3 nucleotides are TGCGCCAGCAGCTTGGGACGGGGTAAAAATGAAAAACTGTTTTTT. This sequence encodes CASSLGRGKNEKLFF.

This CDR3 is CASSPSQGLAGVLAKNIQYF. CDR3 sequence (DNA): TGTGCCAGCTCACCTTCCCAGGGACTAGCGGGAGTTCTAGCCAAAAACATTCAGTACTTC. J is TRBJ2-4 and V is TRBV18; TRBD2 matches at 14 bases. This CDR3 is 20 amino acids long. CDR1 and CDR2 (germline): KGHSH, LQKENI. V gave up 3 bases and J gave up 0 bases; unmatched junction bases: 10.

The V call is TRBV7-9, the J call TRBJ1-1; D unresolved. Germline lookup yields CDR1 SEHNR and CDR2 FQNEAQ (reference sequence). Trimming shortened V by 5 bases and J by 3 bases, and 19 bases separated the two germline ends. The length of the CDR3 is 16 residues. This chain's CDR3 is CASSPRREGSYTEAFF. The CDR3 DNA follows: TGTGCCAGCAGCCCTCGGAGGGAGGGTAGTTACACTGAAGCTTTCTTT.

The J gene is TRBJ1-6, the V gene TRBV30; D might be TRBD1 (6 bases). CDR3 length: 16 amino acids. Trimming left V 2 bases short and J 6 bases short, with 17 bases between. The V gene's germline CDR1 is GTSNPN and CDR2 SVGIG (reference sequence). CDR3 amino acids: CAWSLRRTDSNSPLHF. Written as DNA, the CDR3 is TGTGCCTGGAGTCTCAGGAGGACAGACAGTAATTCACCCCTCCACTTT. The variable domain in full, completed from reference TRBV30 and TRBJ1-6, reads SQTIHQWPATLVQPVGSPLSLECTVEGTSNPNLYWYRQAAGRGLQLLFYSVGIGQISSEVPQNLSASRPQDRQFILSSKKLLLSDSGFYLCAWSLRRTDSNSPLHFGNGTRLTVT.

The genes are TRBV6-4 and TRBJ2-2; TRBD2 agrees at 10 bases. This CDR3 comprises 14 residues. V lost 3 bases, J lost 13 bases, and 8 bases stayed unmatched. The germline CDR1 and CDR2 sequences are MRHNA and SNTAGT. CDR3 sequence (DNA): TGTGCCAGCAGTGAACTAGCGGGACTAACTACGCTGTTTTTT. It is translated as CASSELAGLTTLFF.

The CDR3: CASSLFGQGTSFNQPQHF. In DNA form, the CDR3 reads TGTGCCAGCAGTTTATTTGGACAGGGGACATCATTCAATCAGCCCCAGCATTTT. This chain joins TRBV27 and TRBJ1-5; 9 nucleotides align to TRBD1. The CDR3 spans 18 residues. The junction had 10 bases not matched to a gene; V was cut back by 1 base and J by 3 bases. Germline CDR1 MNHEY, CDR2 SMNVEV (reference sequence).

In its sample, this clone was seen a few times. The chain is built from TRBV6-5 and TRBJ1-1; D remains unclear. From germline, CDR1 is MNHEY and CDR2 SVGAGI. The CDR3 is 16 residues long. Trimming pared 2 bases from V and 5 bases from J, leaving 18 bases between. CDR3 sequence reads: CASSYTPGTRGTEAFF. The DNA for the CDR3 is TGTGCCAGCAGTTACACCCCGGGAACGAGAGGGACTGAAGCTTTCTTT.

The rearrangement links TRBV30 to TRBJ1-1; D is uncertain. Trimming stripped 1 base from V and 9 bases from J, with 12 bases between. Germline V gives CDR1 GTSNPN, CDR2 SVGIG (reference sequence). CDR3 length equals 12 residues. The CDR3 loop reads CAWSALHGKAFF. The DNA for the CDR3 is TGTGCCTGGAGTGCGTTGCATGGCAAAGCTTTCTTT.

The chain carries TRBV12-3 or TRBV12-4 and TRBJ1-1; D remains unclear. The ends were cut back, 4 bases at V and 0 bases at J, with 6 bases in the middle. There are 13 residues in the CDR3. Here the CDR3 reads CASSSNLNTEAFF. The CDR3 DNA is TGTGCCAGCAGTTCCAACTTGAACACTGAAGCTTTCTTT.

This clone was counted once. This rearrangement joins TRBV27 to TRBJ1-1; no clear D. The CDR3 totals 12 residues. Looked up from germline, CDR1 is MNHEY and CDR2 is SMNVEV (reference sequence). Trimming pared 5 bases from V and 3 bases from J, leaving 7 bases between. The CDR3 nucleotides are TGTGCCAGCAGTCAGCCCGACACTGAAGCTTTCTTT. Its protein is CASSQPDTEAFF.